This T cell receptor beta chain stems from a study of shared clonotypes between healthy human individuals. This clone appeared once. Data came from immunoSEQ multiplex PCR; TCRdb stores just in-frame clones and leaves some out. This repertoire shows 2 million to 2.5 million clones, approximately 95% found once; its top ten account for about 0.39%. Sequenced material: naive CD4+ T cells from PBMCs. As for subset: CD45RA+ positively selected. The TCR sequence derives from a man in his late teens or twenties in good health. Some clones in this sample may be carry-over from other donors' samples.

CDR3 loop: CASSSAPGYSGNTIYF. DNA for the CDR3: TGTGCCAGCAGCTCCGCCCCGGGATACTCTGGAAACACCATATATTTT. This chain uses TRBV7-8 with TRBJ1-3; D not resolved. CDR3 length: 16 amino acids. Trimming took 4 bases from V and 0 from J, leaving 13 bases between them. Germline loops: CDR1 SGHVS, CDR2 FQNEAQ.